Each of the 7 T cell receptor beta chains below was sequenced from the same sample in a study of cytomegalovirus exposure and HLA in healthy donors. Use of 60 Vbeta and 13 Jbeta primers characterized the PCR. The protocol was immunoSEQ multiplex PCR, while the TCRdb copy is restricted to in-frame clones and leaves out a portion. The repertoire holds 90,000 to 140,000 clones, approximately 72% seen once, with 1.3% in the top ten. The specimen sequenced was PBMCs. The receptors were sampled from a man aged 25 to 40 in good health and CMV-seronegative.

J is TRBJ1-4 and V is TRBV5-6; 8 nucleotides line up with TRBD1. Germline V gene data show CDR1 as SGHDT and CDR2 as YYEEEE. The CDR3 has 15 amino acids. The V and J ends lost 5 bases and 6 bases, in that order; junction bases with no gene match: 9. CDR3 region: CASRKQGEGDEKLFF. CDR3 coding DNA: TGTGCCAGCAGAAAACAGGGGGAAGGGGATGAAAAACTGTTTTTT.

This chain links TRBV19 with TRBJ1-2; TRBD1 aligns across 9 bases. The CDR3 runs to 16 residues. Trimming cost V 7 bases and J 8 bases; bases outside gene matches: 17. Germline V CDR1 and CDR2: LNHDA, SQIVND (reference sequence). The CDR3 loop is CASIPSASGTGQGYTF. The CDR3 region has the DNA TGTGCCAGTATCCCCTCGGCCTCCGGGACAGGGCAAGGCTACACCTTC. The full variable domain, rest sourced from reference TRBV19 and TRBJ1-2, is DGGITQSPKYLFRKEGQNVTLSCEQNLNHDAMYWYRQDPGQGLRLIYYSQIVNDFQKGDIAEGYSVSREKKESFPLTVTSAQKNPTAFYLCASIPSASGTGQGYTFGSGTRLTVV.

This rearrangement joins TRBV29-1 to TRBJ2-7; 8 bases fit TRBD1. V trimming: 6 bases; J trimming: 5 bases; junction bases outside the gene matches: 6. The CDR3 totals 12 residues. Per germline, CDR1 SQVTM and CDR2 ANQGSEA. CDR3 coding DNA: TGCAGCGTCTCTGGGACAGGAAACGAGCAGTACTTC. Amino acid sequence: CSVSGTGNEQYF.

The chain links TRBV10-2 to TRBJ1-5; the D gene is possibly TRBD1 (5 bases). With 7 bases removed from V and 0 bases from J, the gap between germline ends came to 10 bases. This CDR3 comprises 14 residues. The germline V gene encodes CDR1 WSHSY and CDR2 SAAADI. The CDR3 DNA follows: TGCGCCAGCACCGGACAAGCTAGCAATCAGCCCCAGCATTTT. Translating gives CASTGQASNQPQHF.

The chain is built from TRBV18 and TRBJ1-5, with D possibly TRBD1 on 6 matching bases. The CDR3 is 16 amino acids. Trimming cost V 2 bases and J 2 bases, with 13 bases left between them. Germline V gene sequence: CDR1 KGHSH, CDR2 LQKENI. The CDR3 nucleotides are TGTGCCAGCTCACCATCAGCACCAGGGGGCAATCAGCCCCAGCATTTT. It is translated as CASSPSAPGGNQPQHF.

V is TRBV7-2 and J is TRBJ1-2; D is ambiguous. The CDR3 totals 14 residues. V was cut by 0 bases and J by 3 bases, with 8 bases left in between. Germline V lookup: CDR1 SGHTA, CDR2 FQGNSA. The CDR3 reads CASSLARGDYGYTF. The DNA of the CDR3 is TGTGCCAGCAGCTTAGCCAGAGGAGACTATGGCTACACCTTC.

V usage is TRBV7-9 and J usage is TRBJ1-6; maybe TRBD1 (5 bases). The CDR3 has 14 amino acids. Germline values: CDR1 SEHNR, CDR2 FQNEAQ (reference sequence). Between the trimmed V and J ends, which lost 7 bases and 6 bases, there was a span of 13 bases. CDR3 in DNA: TGTGCCAGCACCCTAGACAGATCTAATTCACCCCTCCACTTT. It specifies CASTLDRSNSPLHF.